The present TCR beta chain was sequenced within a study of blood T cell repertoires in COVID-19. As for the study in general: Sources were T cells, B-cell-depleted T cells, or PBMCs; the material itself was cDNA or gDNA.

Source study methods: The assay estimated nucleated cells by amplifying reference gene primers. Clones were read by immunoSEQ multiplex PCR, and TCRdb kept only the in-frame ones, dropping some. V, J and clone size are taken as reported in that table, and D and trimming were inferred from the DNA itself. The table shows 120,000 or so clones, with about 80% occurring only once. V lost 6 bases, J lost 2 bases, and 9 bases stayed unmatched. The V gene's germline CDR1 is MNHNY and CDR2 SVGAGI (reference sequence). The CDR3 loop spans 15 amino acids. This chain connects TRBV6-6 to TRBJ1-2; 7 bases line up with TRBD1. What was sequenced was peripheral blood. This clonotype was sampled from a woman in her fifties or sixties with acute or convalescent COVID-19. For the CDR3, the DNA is TGTGCCAGCAGACCCCATCAGACAGGGAACTATGGCTACACCTTC. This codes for CASRPHQTGNYGYTF.